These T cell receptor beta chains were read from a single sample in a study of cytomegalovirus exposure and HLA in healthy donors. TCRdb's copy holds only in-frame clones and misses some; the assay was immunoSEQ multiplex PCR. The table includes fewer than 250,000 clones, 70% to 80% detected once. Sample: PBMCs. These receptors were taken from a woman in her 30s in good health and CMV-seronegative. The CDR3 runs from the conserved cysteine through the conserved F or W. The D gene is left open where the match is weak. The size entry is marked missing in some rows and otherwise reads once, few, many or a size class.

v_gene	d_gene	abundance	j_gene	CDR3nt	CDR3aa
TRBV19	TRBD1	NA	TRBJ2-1	TGTGCCAGTAGTACCGGACAGGGGAGGGCGGTTAAGCAGTTCTTC	CASSTGQGRAVKQFF
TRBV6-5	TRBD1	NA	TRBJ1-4	TGTGCCAGCAGTTACCTTGCGGACAGGAATGAAAAACTGTTTTTT	CASSYLADRNEKLFF
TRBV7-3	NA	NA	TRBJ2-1	TGTGCCAGCAGCTTAAGCGGCCTGAATGAGCAGTTCTTC	CASSLSGLNEQFF
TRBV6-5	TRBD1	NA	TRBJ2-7	TGTGCCAGCAAGGACAGGGCGTCCTACGAGCAGTACTTC	CASKDRASYEQYF
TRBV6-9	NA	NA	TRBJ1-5	TGTGCCAGCAGTTATCCGGTAAGGGGGGGGAATCAGCCCCAGCATTTT	CASSYPVRGGNQPQHF
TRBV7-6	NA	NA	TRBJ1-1	TGTGCCAGCAGCCCGATTCTAGGCACTGAAGCTTTCTTT	CASSPILGTEAFF
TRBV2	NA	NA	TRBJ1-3	TGTGCCAGCAACGGAGGTGGAGGAAACACCATATATTTT	CASNGGGGNTIYF
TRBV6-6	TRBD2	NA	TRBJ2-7	TGTGCCAGCAGTTTTGTCGGGAGGGTTTCCTACGAGCAGTACTTC	CASSFVGRVSYEQYF
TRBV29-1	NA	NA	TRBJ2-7	TGCAGCGTAGGGGGGGTTCGGGGGGAGACCTACGAGCAGTACTTC	CSVGGVRGETYEQYF
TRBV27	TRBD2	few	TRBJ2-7	TGTGCCAGCAGTTGGGCCGGGGGGGCCCACGAGCAGTACTTC	CASSWAGGAHEQYF
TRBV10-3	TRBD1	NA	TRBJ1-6	TGTGCCATCAGCACGAGACAGGGGGGATCACCCCTCCACTTT	CAISTRQGGSPLHF
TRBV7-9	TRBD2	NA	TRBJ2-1	TGTGCCAGCAGCTTAACTAGCGGGGACAATGAGCAGTTCTTC	CASSLTSGDNEQFF
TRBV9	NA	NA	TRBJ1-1	TGTGCCAGCAGCGTGAGACAAGACACTGAAGCTTTCTTT	CASSVRQDTEAFF
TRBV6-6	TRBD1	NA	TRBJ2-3	TGTGCCAGCAGTACCGGACAGGGAGTAACAGATACGCAGTATTTT	CASSTGQGVTDTQYF
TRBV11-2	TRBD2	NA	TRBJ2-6	TGTGCCAGCAGCCCCCGGACTAGCGTACCCCCGAGGGGGGCCAACGTCCTGACTTTC	CASSPRTSVPPRGANVLTF
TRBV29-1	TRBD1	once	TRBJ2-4	TGCAGCGTTGTAACCAGGGGGAACATTCAGTACTTC	CSVVTRGNIQYF
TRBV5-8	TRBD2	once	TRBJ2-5	TGTGCCAGCTCCACTAGCGGGTCACTTTGGGGCCAAGAGGCCCAGTACTTC	CASSTSGSLWGQEAQYF
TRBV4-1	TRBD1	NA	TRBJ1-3	TGCGCCAGCAGCCAACGGTACGGGACAGCCTCTAACTCTGGAAACACCATATATTTT	CASSQRYGTASNSGNTIYF
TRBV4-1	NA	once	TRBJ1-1	TGCGCCAGCCGACCGGACGGGATTGCGACTGAAGCTTTCTTT	CASRPDGIATEAFF
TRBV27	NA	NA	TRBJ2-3	TGTGCCAGCAGTTTCCGGGGCACAGATACGCAGTATTTT	CASSFRGTDTQYF
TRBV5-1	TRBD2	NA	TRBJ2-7	TGCGCCAGCAGCACAACTAGCGGGACACAAACCTACGAGCAGTACTTC	CASSTTSGTQTYEQYF
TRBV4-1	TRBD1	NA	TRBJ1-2	TGCGCCAGCAGCCAAGATTCGGGACAGGGGGTTCTCGGTGGCTACACCTTC	CASSQDSGQGVLGGYTF
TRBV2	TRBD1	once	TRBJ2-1	TGTGCCAGCAGAGAAAACCGGGACAGGGGTGGGCAGTTCTTC	CASRENRDRGGQFF
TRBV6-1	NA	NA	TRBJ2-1	TGTGCCAGCACGGCGGGGAGCTCCTACAATGAGCAGTTCTTC	CASTAGSSYNEQFF
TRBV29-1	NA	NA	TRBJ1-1	TGCAGCGTTGAAGAGAGTGACACTGAAGCTTTCTTT	CSVEESDTEAFF
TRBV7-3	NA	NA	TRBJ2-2	TGTGCCAGCAGCTTGTCGACTACCGGGGAGCTGTTTTTT	CASSLSTTGELFF
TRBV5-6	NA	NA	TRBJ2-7	TGTGCCAGCAGCCCGCAGAGGGCTACCTACGAGCAGTACTTC	CASSPQRATYEQYF
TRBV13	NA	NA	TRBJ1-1	TGTGCCAGCAGCTTAAGACGGGACACTGAAGCTTTCTTT	CASSLRRDTEAFF
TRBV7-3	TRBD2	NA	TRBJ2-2	TGTGCCAGCAGCCCCGTGACTAGCGGAACCATGAACACCGGGGAGCTGTTTTTT	CASSPVTSGTMNTGELFF
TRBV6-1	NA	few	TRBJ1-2	TGTGCCAGCCATGGGAGGGGGAACTATGGCTACACCTTC	CASHGRGNYGYTF
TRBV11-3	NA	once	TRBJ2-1	TGTGCCAGCAGCCTCCGCCCCAGGGTTAGTGAGCAGTTCTTC	CASSLRPRVSEQFF
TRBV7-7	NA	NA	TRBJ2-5	TGTGCTAGCAGCCCCGGCCCCGGGGAGACCCAGTACTTC	CASSPGPGETQYF
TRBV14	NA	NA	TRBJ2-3	TGTGCCAGCAGCCTCCCGGGTCAGGGGAGATGGGGAGATACGCAGTATTTT	CASSLPGQGRWGDTQYF
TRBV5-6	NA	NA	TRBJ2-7	TGTGCCAGCAGCTTGGGACAGGCACTCTACGAGCAGTACTTC	CASSLGQALYEQYF
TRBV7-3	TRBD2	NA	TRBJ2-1	TGTTCCAGCAGCTTCGGGACTAGCGAGGACAATGAGCAGTTCTTC	CSSSFGTSEDNEQFF
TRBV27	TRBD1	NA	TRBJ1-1	TGTGCCAGCAGTTTACATGGCTCGGGACAGGCTACTGAAGCTTTCTTT	CASSLHGSGQATEAFF
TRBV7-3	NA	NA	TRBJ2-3	TGTGCCAGCAGCCGGGTGGCCCGAGATACGCAGTATTTT	CASSRVARDTQYF